This T cell receptor beta chain appears in the sequencing data of a study of cytomegalovirus exposure and HLA in healthy donors. For the study at large: Later analysis reported that the approximately 120 validation repertoires shared the platform of the roughly 680 first-cohort repertoires.

The CDR3 is 13 amino acids. Germline assignment: CDR1 MNHEY and CDR2 SVGAGI. J was trimmed by 7 bases and V by 10 bases; bases with no gene match: 11. General observations from the study: The study flagged some 170 TCR beta chains as cytomegalovirus-associated. Most TCR sequences were rare, but some public TCRs occurred in many donors.

This clone was observed a few times. Its antigen is currently unknown. Sequenced by immunoSEQ multiplex PCR; TCRdb stores in-frame clones only, minus some. The sample has a few hundred thousand clones; roughly 87% are singletons. The receptor was isolated from a man younger than 30 in good health and CMV-seropositive. J is TRBJ1-1 and V is TRBV6-5; 8 nucleotides align to TRBD1. The sequencing input was PBMCs. The CDR3 region has the DNA TGTGCCACCAGGACAGGGCTTAGCCGTGAAGCTTTCTTT. Its protein product is CATRTGLSREAFF.